Each of the 20 T cell receptor beta chains below was sequenced from the same sample in a study of T cells in localized non-small cell lung cancer. Sequenced by immunoSEQ multiplex PCR; TCRdb stores in-frame clones only, minus some. The table shows 65,000 to 80,000 clones, with roughly 84% occurring only once. The sequencing used peripheral blood, collected before any cancer treatment. These TCRs come from a female donor at least 60 years old with stage I lung adenocarcinoma.

V and J are TRBV7-2 and TRBJ2-1, with 10 bases that match TRBD2. The CDR3 sequence is 14 residues long. The J segment lost 9 bases and the V segment lost 5 bases, leaving 7 bases of the junction unmatched. CDR1 SGHTA and CDR2 FQGNSA come from the germline V gene. DNA of the CDR3: TGTGCCAGCAGCGCTAGCGGGAGTGATAGTGAGCAGTTCTTC. It encodes CASSASGSDSEQFF.

This sequence joins TRBV5-1 and TRBJ2-5, with D perhaps assigned TRBD1 or TRBD2 (5 bases each). V was trimmed by 4 bases and J by 5 bases, leaving 15 bases between them. Germline V CDR1 and CDR2: SGHRS, YFSETQ. The CDR3 runs 14 residues. DNA for the CDR3: TGCGCCAGCAGCCAAAAACAGGTAGCGGAGACCCAGTACTTC. Its protein product is CASSQKQVAETQYF.

The chain has TRBV7-9 and TRBJ2-1; 7 bases are shared with TRBD2. Germline assignment: CDR1 SEHNR and CDR2 FQNEAQ (reference sequence). This CDR3 has 17 amino acids. V dropped 5 bases and J dropped 3; count of bases not matched to a gene: 13. CDR3 loop: CASSLGWIGGFYNEQFF. The DNA of the CDR3 is TGTGCCAGCAGCCTCGGGTGGATCGGGGGGTTCTACAATGAGCAGTTCTTC.

The count of this clone is one. The chain links TRBV19 to TRBJ2-5, with 9 positions matching TRBD1. The V gene's germline CDR1 is LNHDA and CDR2 SQIVND (reference sequence). Losses at the gene ends were 3 bases for V and 3 bases for J; bases not matched to a gene: 2. The CDR3 runs 14 residues. CDR3 in amino acids: CASSIRTGEETQYF. The CDR3, as DNA: TGTGCCAGTAGTATTAGGACAGGGGAAGAGACCCAGTACTTC.

The V and J genes are TRBV18 and TRBJ2-1, with no clear D. Trimming stripped 8 bases from V and 6 bases from J, with 11 bases between. The CDR3 spans 12 residues. Germline CDR1 and CDR2: KGHSH and LQKENI. The chain's CDR3 is CASLGSSNEQFF. The CDR3 DNA sequence: TGTGCCAGCCTCGGCTCGAGCAATGAGCAGTTCTTC.

This chain connects TRBV7-3 to TRBJ2-2; 14 bases fit TRBD2. Germline V gene sequence: CDR1 SGHTA, CDR2 FQGTGA. CDR3 size: 16 residues. V was pared by 5 bases and J by 5 bases, with 4 bases of the junction left unmatched. The CDR3 reads CASSPGLAGVTGELFF. CDR3 in DNA: TGTGCCAGCAGCCCGGGACTAGCGGGAGTTACCGGGGAGCTGTTTTTT.

The V call is TRBV5-1, the J call TRBJ1-6; D perhaps matches TRBD1 (5 bases). Germline-derived CDR1 and CDR2 are SGHRS and YFSETQ. The CDR3 contains 15 residues. Trimming took 1 base from V and 5 from J, leaving 10 bases between them. The CDR3 bases are TGCGCCAGCAGCTTGACGACAGTTGATAATTCACCCCTCCACTTT. This gives the protein CASSLTTVDNSPLHF.

The chain has TRBV11-2 and TRBJ2-1, with 13 bases identical to TRBD2. This CDR3 region has 17 residues. The germline CDR1 and CDR2 sequences are SGHAT and FQNNGV. V shed 5 bases and J 4 bases; nucleotides not matched to a gene: 8. CDR3 DNA sequence: TGTGCCAGCAGCCATGGACTAGCGGGGGAGCCTTACAATGAGCAGTTCTTC. Protein: CASSHGLAGEPYNEQFF. The variable domain in full, completed from reference TRBV11-2 and TRBJ2-1, reads EAGVAQSPRYKIIEKRQSVAFWCNPISGHATLYWYQQILGQGPKLLIQFQNNGVVDDSQLPKDRFSAERLKGVDSTLKIQPAKLEDSAVYLCASSHGLAGEPYNEQFFGPGTRLTVL.

The V call is TRBV28, the J call TRBJ2-6; D is uncertain. V lost 5 bases and J lost 4, with 12 bases in between. Germline CDR1 MDHEN, CDR2 SYDVKM. The CDR3 consists of 15 residues. The CDR3 loop reads CASSRLGMGANVLTF. The CDR3 DNA sequence: TGTGCCAGCAGTCGCTTGGGGATGGGGGCCAACGTCCTGACTTTC.

This chain connects TRBV18 to TRBJ2-5, with a possible D match to TRBD2 (7 bases). The CDR3 runs to 15 residues. Deletions cut 0 bases from V and 4 bases from J, with 12 bases between. CDR1 is KGHSH, CDR2 LQKENI, per germline. Here the CDR3 DNA reads TGTGCCAGCTCACCACCGGGGGGGCACTTAGAGACCCAGTACTTC. Translated: CASSPPGGHLETQYF.

This clone showed up just once. The rearrangement links TRBV15 to TRBJ2-1; unclear D gene. The CDR3 length is 15 residues. In germline, CDR1 is LNHNV, CDR2 YYDKDF (reference sequence). V gave up 3 bases and J gave up 8 bases, with 17 bases separating them. The CDR3 is CATSRPGPGQYEQFF. The CDR3 bases are TGTGCCACCAGCAGGCCGGGTCCGGGTCAGTATGAGCAGTTCTTC.

The V and J genes are TRBV4-3 and TRBJ2-7; 8 bases are a match to TRBD2. CDR1 and CDR2 from the germline V gene are LGHNA and YSLEER. The CDR3 runs to 16 residues. The junction had 6 bases not matched to a gene; V was cut back by 2 bases and J by 0 bases. The CDR3 DNA reads as TGCGCCAGCAGCCAAAATCCTAGCGGGTCCTCCTACGAGCAGTACTTC. Its protein product is CASSQNPSGSSYEQYF.

The chain combines TRBV28 with TRBJ2-1; possibly TRBD1 or TRBD2 for D (5 bases each). V lost 8 bases, J lost 1 base, and 18 bases lay in between. This CDR3 spans 16 amino acids. Germline-derived CDR1 and CDR2 are MDHEN and SYDVKM. The CDR3 DNA reads TGTGCCAGCCTGGGGGTGGGGGAGAGGTCCTACAATGAGCAGTTCTTC. Translation: CASLGVGERSYNEQFF.

The V gene is TRBV11-3, the J gene TRBJ2-1; D may be TRBD2 (6 bases). Germline-derived CDR1 and CDR2 are SGHNT and YENEEA. Trimming pared 6 bases from V and 10 bases from J, leaving 16 bases between. This CDR3 is 13 amino acids long. CDR3 coding DNA: TGTGCCAGCAGGATGGGGGGTTTTCAAGAGCAGTTCTTC. Translated, it gives CASRMGGFQEQFF.

The V gene is TRBV7-2, the J gene TRBJ1-6; possible D gene TRBD1, 6 bases. Germline CDR1 is SGHTA and CDR2 is FQGNSA. Between the trimmed V and J ends, which lost 6 bases and 3 bases, there was a span of 12 bases. CDR3 length: 15 amino acids. CDR3 amino acids: CASRGLQGYNSPLHF. The CDR3 DNA reads TGTGCCAGCAGAGGGCTACAGGGCTATAATTCACCCCTCCACTTT.

This rearrangement joins TRBV7-6 to TRBJ1-2, with unresolved D. The CDR3 is 15 residues long. CDR1 is SGHVS and CDR2 is FNYEAQ in the germline V gene. The V end lost 5 bases, the J end lost 7 bases, and 20 bases lay between the germline ends. The CDR3 coding sequence is TGTGCCAGCAGCCCGAATTTAGGCTCCGGCCCTGGCTACACCTTC. Translation gives CASSPNLGSGPGYTF.

The V and J genes are TRBV5-1 and TRBJ2-5; no clear D. The CDR3 runs to 12 residues. CDR1 SGHRS and CDR2 YFSETQ come from the germline V gene. V was trimmed by 2 bases and J by 5 bases, leaving 7 bases between them. Here the CDR3 reads CASSFSSETQYF. CDR3 in DNA: TGCGCCAGCAGCTTCAGTAGCGAGACCCAGTACTTC.

The gene calls are TRBV4-1 and TRBJ2-3; D may be TRBD2 (6 bases). Trimming left V 0 bases short and J 0 bases short, with 10 bases between. The CDR3 is 16 amino acids. Germline V gene sequence: CDR1 MGHRA, CDR2 YSYEKL. The CDR3 DNA reads as TGCGCCAGCAGCCAAGATAATCTAGCGAGCACAGATACGCAGTATTTT. It specifies CASSQDNLASTDTQYF.

The chain is built from TRBV4-2 and TRBJ2-1; TRBD2 matches at 14 bases. Looked up from germline, CDR1 is LGHNA and CDR2 is YNFKEQ. The CDR3 consists of 18 residues. The V segment lost 4 bases and the J segment 0 bases; nucleotides outside the gene matches: 5. The CDR3: CASSPRTSGRSSYNEQFF. As DNA, the CDR3 is TGTGCCAGCAGCCCTAGGACTAGCGGGAGGAGCTCCTACAATGAGCAGTTCTTC.

This chain links TRBV10-3 with TRBJ2-7; 8 nucleotides line up with TRBD2. The trim removed 4 bases at V and 1 base at J, leaving 9 bases unmatched. Germline lookup yields CDR1 ENHRY and CDR2 SYGVKD. The CDR3 spans 16 residues. The CDR3 reads CAISAFRLATSYEQYF. DNA of the CDR3: TGTGCCATCAGTGCATTCCGACTAGCGACTTCCTACGAGCAGTACTTC.